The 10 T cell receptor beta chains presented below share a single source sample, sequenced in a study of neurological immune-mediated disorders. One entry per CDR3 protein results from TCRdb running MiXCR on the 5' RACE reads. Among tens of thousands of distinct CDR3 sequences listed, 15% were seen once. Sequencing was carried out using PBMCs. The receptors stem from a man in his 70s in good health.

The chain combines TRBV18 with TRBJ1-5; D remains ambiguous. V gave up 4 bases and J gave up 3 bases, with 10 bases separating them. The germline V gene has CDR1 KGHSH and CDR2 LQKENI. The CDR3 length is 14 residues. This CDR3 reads CASSLCGDNQPQHF. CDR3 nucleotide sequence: TGTGCCAGCTCACTATGTGGGGACAATCAGCCCCAGCATTTT.

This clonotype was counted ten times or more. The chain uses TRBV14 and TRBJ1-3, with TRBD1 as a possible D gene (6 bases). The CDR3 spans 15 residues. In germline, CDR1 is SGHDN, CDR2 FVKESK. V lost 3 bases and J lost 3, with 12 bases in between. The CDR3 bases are TGTGCCAGCAGCCAGATACAGGGACTTGGAAACACCATATATTTT. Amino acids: CASSQIQGLGNTIYF. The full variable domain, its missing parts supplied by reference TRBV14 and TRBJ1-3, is EAGVTQFPSHSVIEKGQTVTLRCDPISGHDNLYWYRRVMGKEIKFLLHFVKESKQDESGMPNNRFLAERTGGTYSTLKVQPAELEDSGVYFCASSQIQGLGNTIYFGEGSWLTVV.

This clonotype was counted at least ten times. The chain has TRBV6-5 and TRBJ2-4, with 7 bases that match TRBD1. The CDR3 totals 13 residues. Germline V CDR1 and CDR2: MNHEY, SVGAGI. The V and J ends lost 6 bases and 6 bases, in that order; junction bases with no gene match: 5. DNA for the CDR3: TGTGCCAGCAGACCGACAGGGCGAAACATTCAGTACTTC. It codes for CASRPTGRNIQYF.

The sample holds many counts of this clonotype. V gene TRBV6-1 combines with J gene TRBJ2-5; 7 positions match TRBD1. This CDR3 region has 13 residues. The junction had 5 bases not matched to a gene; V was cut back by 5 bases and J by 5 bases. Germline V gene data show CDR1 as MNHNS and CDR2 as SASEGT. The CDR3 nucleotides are TGTGCCAGCAGTCGAGGGGGCCTGGAGACCCAGTACTTC. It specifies CASSRGGLETQYF.

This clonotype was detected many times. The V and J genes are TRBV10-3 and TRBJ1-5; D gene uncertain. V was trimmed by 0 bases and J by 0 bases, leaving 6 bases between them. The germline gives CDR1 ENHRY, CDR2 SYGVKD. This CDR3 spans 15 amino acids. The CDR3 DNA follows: TGTGCCATCAGTGAGTCGGCGGGTAGCAATCAGCCCCAGCATTTT. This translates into CAISESAGSNQPQHF.

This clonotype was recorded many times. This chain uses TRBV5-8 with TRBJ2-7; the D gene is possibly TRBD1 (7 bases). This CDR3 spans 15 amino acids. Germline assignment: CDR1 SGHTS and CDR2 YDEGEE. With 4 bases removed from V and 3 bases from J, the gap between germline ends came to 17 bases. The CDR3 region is CASSTQGDSYYEQYF. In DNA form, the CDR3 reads TGTGCCAGCAGCACCCAGGGGGACTCTTACTACGAGCAGTACTTC.

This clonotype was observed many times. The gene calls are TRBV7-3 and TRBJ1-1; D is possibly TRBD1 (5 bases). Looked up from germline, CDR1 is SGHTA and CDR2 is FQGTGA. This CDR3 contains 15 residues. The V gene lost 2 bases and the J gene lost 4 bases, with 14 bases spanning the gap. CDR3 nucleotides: TGTGCCAGCAGCTTAGTCCCGGGGGGGGGCACTGAAGCTTTCTTT. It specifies CASSLVPGGGTEAFF.

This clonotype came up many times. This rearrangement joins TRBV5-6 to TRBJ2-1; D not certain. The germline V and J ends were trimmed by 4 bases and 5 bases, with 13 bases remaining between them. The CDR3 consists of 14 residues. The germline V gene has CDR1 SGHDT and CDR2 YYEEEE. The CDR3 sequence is CASSAPNYNNEQFF. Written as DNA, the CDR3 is TGTGCCAGCAGCGCCCCGAATTATAACAATGAGCAGTTCTTC.

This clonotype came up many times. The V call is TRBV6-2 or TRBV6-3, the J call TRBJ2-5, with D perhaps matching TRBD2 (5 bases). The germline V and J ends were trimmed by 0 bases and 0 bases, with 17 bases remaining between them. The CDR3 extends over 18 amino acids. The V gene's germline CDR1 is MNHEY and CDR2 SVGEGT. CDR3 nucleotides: TGTGCCAGCAGTTACTCGGGTGGGAGTCTTAAGTACCAAGAGACCCAGTACTTC. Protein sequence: CASSYSGGSLKYQETQYF.

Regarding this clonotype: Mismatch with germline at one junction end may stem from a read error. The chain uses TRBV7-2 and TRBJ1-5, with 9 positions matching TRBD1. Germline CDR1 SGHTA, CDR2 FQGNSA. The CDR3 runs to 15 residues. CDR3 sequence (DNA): TGTGCAAGCAGCATCCGGACAGGGGTCAATCAGCACCAGCATTTT. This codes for CASSIRTGVNQHQHF.